This TCR delta chain was captured by sequencing in a study of γδ T cells in repeated Plasmodium falciparum infection. The overall study: Samples were taken at baseline, before some infections, and 21 days after each.

Germline lookup yields CDR1 TSWWSYY and CDR2 QGS. CDR3 length: 19 residues. J was trimmed by 0 bases and V by 5 bases; bases with no gene match: 16. Each sorted gammadelta sample had TRG and TRD chains sequenced. TCRdb reanalysed the multiplex PCR reads with CATT. Altogether 85,000 to 95,000 delta-chain clones are present, 1.4% being singletons, with the ten largest covering 8.5% to 10%. Vgamma9/Vdelta2+ and Vdelta2-negative gammadelta T cells were flow-sorted from PBMC for bulk sequencing. Sequenced: gamma-delta T cells from blood. The V gene is TRDV1, the J gene TRDJ1, with 9 positions matching TRDD2. Because TCRdb records no J gene, it was assigned here through a match of the DNA to germline. This receptor was taken from a pool of human donors (malaria-infected and uninfected, not separated). DNA for the CDR3: TGTGCTCTTGGGCACTCCTTCCTACGTGGGGGACCTTACACCGATAAACTCATCTTT. Its translation is CALGHSFLRGGPYTDKLIF.